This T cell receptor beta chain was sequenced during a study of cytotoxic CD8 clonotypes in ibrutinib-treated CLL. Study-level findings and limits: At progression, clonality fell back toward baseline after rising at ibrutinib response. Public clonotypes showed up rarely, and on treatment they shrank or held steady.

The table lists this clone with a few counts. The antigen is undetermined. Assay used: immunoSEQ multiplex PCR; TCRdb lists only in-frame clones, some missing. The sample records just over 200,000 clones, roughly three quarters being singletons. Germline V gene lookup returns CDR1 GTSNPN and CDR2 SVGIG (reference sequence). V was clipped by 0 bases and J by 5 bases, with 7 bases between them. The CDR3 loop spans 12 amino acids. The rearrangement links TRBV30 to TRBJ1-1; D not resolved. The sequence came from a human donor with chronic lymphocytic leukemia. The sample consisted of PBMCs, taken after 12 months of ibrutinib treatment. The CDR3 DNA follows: TGTGCCTGGAGTGTACAATCTACTGAAGCTTTCTTT. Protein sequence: CAWSVQSTEAFF.